This T cell receptor (beta chain) was identified during a study of blood T cell repertoires in COVID-19. Across the whole study: Sources were T cells, B-cell-depleted T cells, or PBMCs; the material itself was cDNA or gDNA.

Sequencing used immunoSEQ multiplex PCR; TCRdb keeps in-frame clones, though not all of them. The data hold fewer than 80,000 clones, with roughly 85% observed a single time. This clone has only a few counts. Germline values: CDR1 SGHDN, CDR2 FVKESK. The CDR3 length is 15 residues. The V gene lost 1 base and the J gene lost 6 bases, with 15 bases spanning the gap. Specimen: peripheral blood. This TCR came from a man aged 25-40 years with acute or convalescent COVID-19. The V and J genes are TRBV14 and TRBJ1-1; no clear D gene. CDR3 loop: CASSQVNMAVAEAFF. The CDR3 nucleotides are TGTGCCAGCAGCCAAGTAAACATGGCCGTGGCTGAAGCTTTCTTT.